Listed here are 7 T cell receptor beta chains from one sample, sequenced in a study of T cell repertoires in cytomegalovirus infection. Which antigens these TCRs recognize remains unknown. TCRdb independently ran MiXCR on the reads; one entry per CDR3 protein. The sample shows about 890,000 distinct CDR3 sequences, around 30% of them seen only once. The material was cultured CD8+ T cells from PBMCs, obtained from culture after CMV antigen stimulation. The receptors derive from a human donor in good health (CMV status not recorded). Some clones in this sample may be carry-over from other donors' samples.

On this clonotype: A read error is possible here, since a much larger clone lies one base away. The chain recombines TRBV7-6 with TRBJ1-2; D possibly corresponds to TRBD1 (6 bases). The CDR3 is 14 amino acids. CDR1 is SGHVS, CDR2 FNYEAQ, per germline. Written as DNA, the CDR3 is TGTGTCAGCAGCTCAGGACAGTTTTCTCTTGGCTACACCTTC. It yields the protein CVSSSGQFSLGYTF.

V usage is TRBV2 and J usage is TRBJ1-6, with D uncertain. The CDR3 loop spans 13 amino acids. Germline V CDR1 and CDR2: SNHLY, FYNNEI. Trimming removed 10 bases at V and 4 bases at J, with 11 bases between. CDR3 sequence (DNA): TGTGCCACCCACACCGTTTATAATTCACCCCTCCACTTT. It yields the protein CATHTVYNSPLHF.

In its sample, this clonotype was seen a few times. The CDR3 here is CASCRRTPKTGELFF. CDR3 in DNA: TGCGCCAGCTGCCGGAGAACCCCAAAGACCGGGGAGCTGTTTTTT. The chain joins TRBV5-1 to TRBJ2-2; D gene ambiguous. The CDR3 length is 15 residues. Germline CDR1 reads SGHRS; CDR2 reads YFSETQ. With 7 bases removed from V and 5 bases from J, the gap between germline ends came to 18 bases.

This chain links TRBV11-2 with TRBJ2-5, with 8 bases aligning to TRBD1. V was pared by 5 bases and J by 5 bases, with 10 bases of the junction left unmatched. Germline V gene lookup returns CDR1 SGHAT and CDR2 FQNNGV. The CDR3 has 15 residues. The CDR3 region has the DNA TGTGCCAGCAGCCCCCGGGACAGGAGCGGGGAGACCCAGTACTTC. Its protein is CASSPRDRSGETQYF.

The genes are TRBV7-3 and TRBJ2-3, with D tentatively TRBD2 (7 bases). This CDR3 has 15 residues. Germline V CDR1 and CDR2: SGHTA, FQGTGA. Trimming took off 5 bases at V and 4 bases at J, with 16 bases between the two ends. Here the CDR3 reads CASSPTGGAADTQYF. The CDR3 DNA reads as TGTGCCAGCAGCCCGACTGGGGGGGCCGCAGATACGCAGTATTTT.

The rearrangement joins TRBV19 to TRBJ1-6; D uncertain. Trimming stripped 7 bases from V and 10 bases from J, with 17 bases between. From germline, CDR1 is LNHDA and CDR2 SQIVND (reference sequence). The length of the CDR3 is 14 residues. DNA for the CDR3: TGTGCCAGTAACACCTTTGGGCAAGACTCACCCCTCCACTTT. Protein product: CASNTFGQDSPLHF. Full variable domain (rest looked up from reference TRBV19 and TRBJ1-6): DGGITQSPKYLFRKEGQNVTLSCEQNLNHDAMYWYRQDPGQGLRLIYYSQIVNDFQKGDIAEGYSVSREKKESFPLTVTSAQKNPTAFYLCASNTFGQDSPLHFGNGTRLTVT.

This clonotype was seen a few times. The chain combines TRBV5-4 with TRBJ1-1; D call uncertain. Trimming cost V 0 bases and J 6 bases, with 12 bases left between them. Per the germline V gene, CDR1 is SGHNT and CDR2 is YYREEE (reference sequence). The CDR3 is 14 residues long. Written as DNA, the CDR3 is TGTGCCAGCAGCTTGGAAAGGTCCCCCCCTGAAGCTTTCTTT. Translated: CASSLERSPPEAFF. Supplemented by reference TRBV5-4 and TRBJ1-1, the full variable domain reads ETGVTQSPTHLIKTRGQQVTLRCSSQSGHNTVSWYQQALGQGPQFIFQYYREEENGRGNFPPRFSGLQFPNYSSELNVNALELDDSALYLCASSLERSPPEAFFGQGTRLTVV.